The 19 T cell receptor beta chains below were found in one sample sequenced in a study of identical twins. One entry per CDR3 protein results from TCRdb running MiXCR on the 5' RACE reads. The sample has about 390,000 distinct CDR3 sequences, roughly 9% seen once. Sample: naive T cells sorted from blood. The receptors derive from a woman between 50 and 59 years old in good health.

Comment on this clonotype: A single base separates this from a much larger clone, so it may be a read error. The chain is built from TRBV7-8 and TRBJ2-2; D perhaps matches TRBD2 (5 bases). Germline CDR1 and CDR2: SGHVS and FQNEAQ. The CDR3 totals 13 residues. The CDR3 nucleotides are TGTGCCAGCAGCTTACGGGATGACGGGGAGCTGCTTTTT. This gives the protein CASSLRDDGELLF.

The chain employs TRBV5-5 and TRBJ2-3; D call uncertain. V was pared by 0 bases and J by 4 bases, with 6 bases between. This CDR3 has 13 amino acids. CDR1 and CDR2 from the germline V gene are SGHKS and YYEKEE (reference sequence). CDR3 sequence (DNA): TGTGCCAGCAGCTTGGGGTACGCAGATACGCAGTATTTT. Its translation is CASSLGYADTQYF.

The chain is built from TRBV6-2 or TRBV6-3 and TRBJ2-1; D not resolved. Germline V gene data show CDR1 as MNHEY and CDR2 as SVGEGT. Deletions cut 8 bases from V and 4 bases from J, with 12 bases between. CDR3 size: 13 residues. This chain's CDR3 is CASQKEIYNEQFF. For the CDR3, the DNA is TGTGCCAGCCAGAAGGAGATATACAATGAGCAGTTCTTC.

This clonotype has more than one count but fewer than ten. The chain combines TRBV29-1 with TRBJ2-3; D is unclear. The germline V gene encodes CDR1 SQVTM and CDR2 ANQGSEA. The CDR3 totals 13 residues. Trimming removed 3 bases from V and 4 bases from J, with 11 bases in between. CDR3 residues: CSVDPTVADTQYF. For the CDR3, the DNA is TGCAGCGTTGACCCCACGGTGGCAGATACGCAGTATTTT.

This chain joins TRBV20-1 and TRBJ2-7, with D possibly called TRBD1 or TRBD2 (5 bases each). Trimming shortened V by 7 bases and J by 4 bases, and 14 bases separated the two germline ends. The CDR3 covers 12 residues. Germline V gene sequence: CDR1 DFQATT, CDR2 SNEGSKA (reference sequence). This chain's CDR3 is CSGGVDPYEQYF. The CDR3 DNA follows: TGCAGTGGAGGGGTCGATCCTTACGAGCAGTACTTC.

This clonotype was observed a handful of times. This chain links TRBV11-1 with TRBJ2-1, with D maybe TRBD2 (5 bases). The V gene lost 0 bases and the J gene lost 4 bases, with 13 bases spanning the gap. CDR1 is SGHAT, CDR2 FQDESV, per germline (reference sequence). This CDR3 contains 16 residues. CDR3 residues: CASSLALSPGYNEQFF. The CDR3 nucleotides read TGTGCCAGCAGCTTAGCGCTGTCCCCGGGGTACAATGAGCAGTTCTTC. The full variable domain, completed using reference TRBV11-1 and TRBJ2-1, is EAEVAQSPRYKITEKSQAVAFWCDPISGHATLYWYRQILGQGPELLVQFQDESVVDDSQLPKDRFSAERLKGVDSTLKIQPAELGDSAMYLCASSLALSPGYNEQFFGPGTRLTVL.

The sample holds many counts of this clonotype. J is TRBJ2-7 and V is TRBV29-1; 9 positions agree with TRBD1. V gave up 7 bases and J gave up 2 bases; unmatched junction bases: 6. The CDR3 has 13 residues. Germline loops: CDR1 SQVTM, CDR2 ANQGSEA. This chain's CDR3 is CSGRDRDAYEQYF. The CDR3 DNA reads as TGCAGCGGCCGGGACAGGGATGCCTACGAGCAGTACTTC.

This clonotype was observed at least ten times. This chain uses TRBV7-2 with TRBJ2-3; D call uncertain. V dropped 5 bases and J dropped 8 bases, with 14 bases sitting between them. This CDR3 spans 13 amino acids. From germline, CDR1 is SGHTA and CDR2 FQGNSA. The CDR3 DNA follows: TGTGCCAGCAGCCACGAAATAGTGGCTACGCAGTATTTT. This gives the protein CASSHEIVATQYF.

In its sample, this clonotype was seen many times. The CDR3 DNA is TGTGCCAGCAGCTCGACTGCAACCGGGGAGCTGTTTTTT. It translates to CASSSTATGELFF. The V call is TRBV11-3, the J call TRBJ2-2, with unresolved D. CDR3 size: 13 residues. CDR1 and CDR2 (germline): SGHNT, YENEEA. The V gene lost 4 bases and the J gene lost 5 bases, with 8 bases spanning the gap.

Many counts were recorded for this clonotype. The V and J genes are TRBV5-1 and TRBJ2-7, with TRBD2 matching 15 bases. J gave up 2 bases and V 5 bases, and 5 bases lay outside the gene matches. Germline CDR1 is SGHRS and CDR2 is YFSETQ. The CDR3 has 16 amino acids. The CDR3 here is CASRTGLAGGPYEQYF. The CDR3 nucleotides read TGCGCCAGCAGGACGGGACTAGCGGGGGGACCCTACGAGCAGTACTTC.

This clonotype occurred many times. The V gene is TRBV29-1, the J gene TRBJ2-2; 8 nucleotides agree with TRBD1. CDR3 length equals 13 residues. Germline CDR1 is SQVTM and CDR2 is ANQGSEA. Germline trimming cut 3 bases from V and 7 bases from J; bases unmatched to any gene: 4. CDR3: CSVEDREVGELFF. CDR3 bases: TGCAGCGTTGAGGACAGGGAGGTCGGGGAGCTGTTTTTT.

This clonotype was observed a few times. The CDR3: CASSFGGSGELFF. CDR3 nucleotide sequence: TGTGCCAGCAGTTTCGGAGGGAGCGGGGAGCTGTTTTTT. V gene TRBV12-3 or TRBV12-4 combines with J gene TRBJ2-2; TRBD2 is a possible D gene (6 bases). The V end lost 3 bases, the J end lost 7 bases, and 9 bases lay between the germline ends. The CDR3 sequence is 13 residues long.

In this sample, this clonotype turned up many times. The chain couples TRBV2 to TRBJ2-3; unclear D gene. The V and J ends lost 4 bases and 6 bases respectively, with 11 bases between them. Per the germline V gene, CDR1 is SNHLY and CDR2 is FYNNEI. The CDR3 is made up of 13 amino acids. The CDR3 coding sequence is TGTGCCAGCAGTGTTAGTCGGGCGGATACGCAGTATTTT. This encodes CASSVSRADTQYF.

The sample holds many counts of this clonotype. The J gene is TRBJ2-1, the V gene TRBV12-3 or TRBV12-4; D remains ambiguous. V lost 3 bases, J lost 7 bases, and 16 bases lay in between. The CDR3 totals 15 residues. The CDR3 DNA sequence: TGTGCCAGCAGTTTTGTTCAGCGACTTAGGAATGAGCAGTTCTTC. It encodes CASSFVQRLRNEQFF.

The V gene is TRBV7-2, the J gene TRBJ2-2; D call uncertain. The V end was cut by 2 bases, the J end by 6 bases, with 10 bases between. The V gene's germline CDR1 is SGHTA and CDR2 FQGNSA. This CDR3 is built from 14 residues. This chain's CDR3 is CASSLTLWAGELFF. CDR3 bases: TGTGCCAGCAGCTTAACTTTATGGGCCGGGGAGCTGTTTTTT.

This clonotype was observed at least ten times. The chain couples TRBV27 to TRBJ2-2; D perhaps matches TRBD1 (6 bases). The CDR3 spans 14 residues. V was pared by 4 bases and J by 4 bases, with 10 bases between. From germline, CDR1 is MNHEY and CDR2 SMNVEV (reference sequence). The CDR3 DNA reads TGTGCCAGCAGTTGGGGACACTCCACCGGGGAGCTGTTTTTT. Its protein product is CASSWGHSTGELFF.

This clonotype was counted at least ten times. The chain has TRBV14 and TRBJ2-3, with D hard to call. The V and J ends lost 4 bases and 6 bases respectively, with 11 bases between them. The CDR3 has 13 amino acids. Germline V CDR1 and CDR2: SGHDN, FVKESK. The DNA of the CDR3 is TGTGCCAGCAGCCCCTTTTTGGATGATACGCAGTATTTT. Translation gives CASSPFLDDTQYF.

This clonotype appeared a few times. J is TRBJ1-1 and V is TRBV20-1; D gene unclear. This CDR3 has 11 amino acids. Trimming stripped 2 bases from V and 8 bases from J, with 9 bases between. From germline, CDR1 is DFQATT and CDR2 SNEGSKA (reference sequence). DNA for the CDR3: TGCAGTGCTAGAAAGGAGACAGAAGCTTTCTTT. This codes for CSARKETEAFF.

This clonotype was seen a handful of times. This rearrangement joins TRBV5-6 to TRBJ2-1; tentatively, D is TRBD2 (5 bases). V was cut by 4 bases and J by 9 bases, with 20 bases left in between. Germline V gene sequence: CDR1 SGHDT, CDR2 YYEEEE. The CDR3 is 15 residues long. CDR3 residues: CASSPAGTPRGEQFF. Here the CDR3 DNA reads TGTGCCAGCAGCCCTGCAGGTACACCTCGGGGTGAGCAGTTCTTC.